The following is a TCR beta chain sequence with its context. The CDR3 is 14 amino acids. Germline CDR1 and CDR2: DFQATT and SNEGSKA (reference sequence). The V and J ends lost 5 bases and 5 bases, in that order; junction bases with no gene match: 6. These data originate in a study of patients and donors after allogeneic stem cell transplantation. TCRdb fed the RT-PCR reads into MiXCR, producing one record per CDR3 protein. Of roughly 30,000 distinct CDR3 sequences listed, approximately 6.2% are singletons. This TCR derives from a human donor who was either an allogeneic HSCT recipient or a stem cell or donor lymphocyte infusion donor (not recorded which). It is not recorded whose cells these are; they may come from a transplant donor. The sequenced sample was blood, either unsorted or a sorted T cell fraction (not recorded which). The chain links TRBV20-1 to TRBJ2-2, with TRBD1 identical over 9 bases. The CDR3 DNA reads as TGCAGTGCTGAGGGGACAGGGAGAACCGGGGAGCTGTTTTTT. Translation: CSAEGTGRTGELFF.